This is a list of T cell receptor beta chains from one sample in a study of blood T cell repertoires in COVID-19. The table came from immunoSEQ multiplex PCR; TCRdb's copy has only in-frame clones and leaves some out. The profile covers 450,000 to 500,000 clones, with approximately 85% appearing a single time and 3.2% taken by the ten largest. Sequencing was performed on peripheral blood. All receptors come from a human donor in a cohort sampled during active COVID-19. Each CDR3 is given with its conserved first and last residue. The order of the fields is J gene, D gene, clone size, V gene, CDR3 DNA, CDR3 protein. A D gene is named only where the DNA matches it firmly. Clone size, where shown, is once, few, many, or a class for clones that have expanded.

j_gene: TRBJ1-2; d_gene: .; abundance: .; v_gene: TRBV7-3; CDR3nt: TGTGCCAGCAGCTTAACGGGGGGGCCGGGACCCGAATTTGGCTACACCTTC; CDR3aa: CASSLTGGPGPEFGYTF
j_gene: TRBJ1-4; d_gene: TRBD1; abundance: .; v_gene: TRBV5-6; CDR3nt: TGTGCCAGCAGCGGGGGACAGGGGGCGCCGGAAAAACTGTTTTTT; CDR3aa: CASSGGQGAPEKLFF
j_gene: TRBJ2-3; d_gene: TRBD2; abundance: .; v_gene: TRBV7-3; CDR3nt: TGTGCCAGCAGCTTAAAACTAGCGGATAGCACAGATACGCAGTATTTT; CDR3aa: CASSLKLADSTDTQYF
j_gene: TRBJ1-2; d_gene: .; abundance: .; v_gene: TRBV21-1; CDR3nt: TGTGCCAGCAGCGTATTAACAGGGGGCGTGAAGGGCTACACCTTC; CDR3aa: CASSVLTGGVKGYTF
j_gene: TRBJ1-1; d_gene: TRBD1; abundance: .; v_gene: TRBV7-3; CDR3nt: TGTGCCAGCAGCTTATCGGGACAGGGGAACACTGAAGCTTTCTTT; CDR3aa: CASSLSGQGNTEAFF
j_gene: TRBJ1-2; d_gene: .; abundance: few; v_gene: TRBV19; CDR3nt: TGTGCCAGTAGCCTAAGGAGTCGGCAGACGAACTATGGCTACACCTTC; CDR3aa: CASSLRSRQTNYGYTF
j_gene: TRBJ2-7; d_gene: TRBD1; abundance: .; v_gene: TRBV6-5; CDR3nt: TGTGCCAGCAGAAGGGGACAGGGAAGGGAGCAGTACTTC; CDR3aa: CASRRGQGREQYF
j_gene: TRBJ1-5; d_gene: .; abundance: .; v_gene: TRBV7-2; CDR3nt: TGTGCCAGCAGCTTAATACGGGGTTACGGCAATCAGCCCCAGCATTTT; CDR3aa: CASSLIRGYGNQPQHF
j_gene: TRBJ1-2; d_gene: .; abundance: .; v_gene: TRBV9; CDR3nt: TGTGCCAGCAGCTCTCAGGGTAATAACTATGGCTACACCTTC; CDR3aa: CASSSQGNNYGYTF
j_gene: TRBJ1-3; d_gene: .; abundance: few; v_gene: TRBV5-5; CDR3nt: TGTGCCAGCAGCTTCGAGGGCTGGGCTGGAAACACCATATATTTT; CDR3aa: CASSFEGWAGNTIYF